Listed here are 8 T cell receptor beta chains from one sample, sequenced in a study of CD8 T cells in ankylosing spondylitis. TCRdb reanalysed the 5' RACE reads using MiXCR and keeps one entry per CDR3 protein. The table includes under 150,000 distinct CDR3 sequences, around 8.5% detected once. The sample taken for sequencing was blood, either unsorted or a sorted T cell fraction (not recorded which). These receptors were obtained from a male donor with ankylosing spondylitis or in good health (not recorded which).

There are many counts of this clonotype. The chain employs TRBV20-1 and TRBJ2-7; 9 nucleotides agree with TRBD1. The V and J ends lost 6 bases and 7 bases, in that order; junction bases with no gene match: 7. Germline CDR1 and CDR2: DFQATT and SNEGSKA (reference sequence). There are 12 residues in the CDR3. The CDR3 DNA reads as TGCAGTGCAGCCGACAGGGGGGTTGAGCAGTACTTC. Residues: CSAADRGVEQYF.

This clonotype was detected many times. J is TRBJ2-3 and V is TRBV2, with 8 bases identical to TRBD1. Trimming removed 8 bases from V and 4 bases from J; junction bases left unmatched: 5. Germline V gives CDR1 SNHLY, CDR2 FYNNEI. The length of the CDR3 is 13 residues. The CDR3: CASEEDRADTQYF. DNA for the CDR3: TGTGCCAGCGAAGAGGACAGGGCAGATACGCAGTATTTT.

This clonotype was picked up many times. This chain joins TRBV7-2 and TRBJ2-5, with 9 bases fitting TRBD2. Trimming cost V 5 bases and J 1 base; bases outside gene matches: 5. This CDR3 region has 15 residues. CDR1 and CDR2 from the germline V gene are SGHTA and FQGNSA. The DNA of the CDR3 is TGTGCCAGCAGCACCCTAGCGGGATCCCAAGAGACCCAGTACTTC. Translating it yields CASSTLAGSQETQYF. Full variable domain (remainder filled in from reference TRBV7-2 and TRBJ2-5): GAGVSQSPSNKVTEKGKDVELRCDPISGHTALYWYRQSLGQGLEFLIYFQGNSAPDKSGLPSDRFSAERTGGSVSTLTIQRTQQEDSAVYLCASSTLAGSQETQYFGPGTRLLVL.

This clonotype was recorded many times. V is TRBV20-1 and J is TRBJ2-3; D might be TRBD1 (6 bases). Trimming left V 4 bases short and J 5 bases short, with 10 bases between. CDR3 length equals 12 residues. Germline CDR1 reads DFQATT; CDR2 reads SNEGSKA (reference sequence). The CDR3 reads CSATRTEDTQYF. DNA for the CDR3: TGCAGTGCTACCAGGACAGAAGATACGCAGTATTTT.

This clonotype occurred a few times. V is TRBV20-1 and J is TRBJ2-3; 10 nucleotides match TRBD2. CDR3 length: 17 residues. CDR1 is DFQATT, CDR2 SNEGSKA, per germline (reference sequence). J lost 3 bases, V lost 0 bases, and 9 bases had no gene match. The DNA of the CDR3 is TGCAGTGCTAGAGATGTGGCTAGCGGGAGTTGGACAGATACGCAGTATTTT. This translates into CSARDVASGSWTDTQYF.

This clonotype was counted at least ten times. This chain joins TRBV20-1 and TRBJ1-2, with D possibly being TRBD1 (5 bases). Germline assignment: CDR1 DFQATT and CDR2 SNEGSKA (reference sequence). This CDR3 is 14 amino acids long. V was cut by 0 bases and J by 3 bases, with 11 bases left in between. CDR3 residues: CSARDQQGYYGYTF. CDR3 sequence (DNA): TGCAGTGCTAGAGATCAGCAGGGCTACTATGGCTACACCTTC.

V is TRBV27 and J is TRBJ2-7, with D perhaps TRBD2 (6 bases). CDR3 length: 15 amino acids. Trimming pared 3 bases from V and 0 bases from J, leaving 12 bases between. Germline CDR1 is MNHEY and CDR2 is SMNVEV (reference sequence). The CDR3 region has the DNA TGTGCCAGCAGTTTGCGGGGCCCTCACTCCTACGAGCAGTACTTC. This gives the protein CASSLRGPHSYEQYF.

This clonotype was detected only a few times. V usage is TRBV4-1 and J usage is TRBJ2-1, with 9 nucleotides matching TRBD1. J lost 9 bases, V lost 0 bases, and 6 bases had no gene match. Germline CDR1 is MGHRA and CDR2 is YSYEKL. The length of the CDR3 is 15 residues. The DNA for the CDR3 is TGCGCCAGCAGCCAAGATCCACAGGGGGCTATTGAGCAGTTCTTC. This encodes CASSQDPQGAIEQFF.